The entry that follows covers one TCR beta chain sequence. This clone was detected only a few times. This clone's antigen is unknown. Within one base of it there is no much larger clone, and no base qualities were kept. All of the isolated RNA was reverse transcribed with the High Capacity cDNA Reverse Transcription Kit, so expressed TCRB transcripts were sequenced. Deep immunoSEQ sequencing was performed on naive, central memory and regulatory T cell samples, with an average of about 4 million total reads per sample. Sorted cells were lysed in RLT buffer, and RNA was extracted using DNase-treated RNeasy Micro or Mini kits according to cell number. To prevent cross-contamination, every cell subset was processed on its own, while patient and healthy donor samples were processed together. Using the immunoSEQ multiplex PCR, TCRB sequences were amplified from cDNA into 87-bp fragments spanning the CDR3 region. Sequencing of the amplicons was performed on the Illumina HiSeq platform. In the source study's methods: PCR bias was corrected computationally using synthetic template baselines, and reads within Hamming distance 2 were collapsed, with unmergeable singletons discarded. Reads were aligned against IMGT so that V, D and J genes, CDR3 length and insertions or deletions at six rearrangement sites could be assigned. Within each subset, clonotype counts were normalized to sorted cell number, after which true diversity and Gini coefficients were computed with the tcR R package. Repertoire sharing was quantified using the overlap coefficient calculated on TCRB nucleotide sequences. As a proxy for the pre-selection repertoire, out-of-frame TCRB sequences from naive cells were analyzed. Not all clones reach the TCRdb copy of this immuneACCESS table, which keeps in-frame sequences only. Checked studies attribute under half of the gap to unresolved V genes and leave the rest unexplained. V and J calls and clone size follow that table, whereas D and trimming were derived from the DNA. The table for this sample lists roughly 370,000 clones; around 14% of them were counted only once. The ten largest account for about 0.04% of the sample.

A single peripheral blood draw of 95 to 150 mL on average was collected from each donor into heparinised tubes. Using a panel that included CD45RO, CCR7, CD25, CD127, CD95 and CD27, naive, central memory, regulatory and stem cell-like memory CD4+ T cells were sorted on a BD FACSAria II. Every sorted population had a purity above 95%. PBMCs were isolated immediately by Lymphoprep density gradient centrifugation and stained directly without culture. So that batch effects would be minimized, each experiment stained and sorted samples in pairs, pairing one healthy donor with one patient. This sample was taken from a study of beta chain features in type 1 diabetes (dated by TCRdb to 2016 to 2019). Context from the whole study: Patients and healthy donors did not differ in mean age, gender distribution, total cell number or subset yield. The study compared the TCRB repertoires of sorted circulating CD4+ T cell subsets in recently diagnosed type 1 diabetes patients with those in matched healthy donors. Regulatory and stem cell-like memory subsets were obtained from only 8 patients and roughly eight healthy donors, while naive and central memory subsets were obtained from all 30 or so donors. A total of around 110,000,000 sorted cells were examined across all samples, and RNA yield correlated strongly with the number of cells per subset.

Overall study outcomes, separate from this receptor: Shorter templates might have been favored by PCR, but patient and control samples were amplified and corrected together, so both groups would have been affected equally by any skew. Naive, central memory and regulatory TCRB repertoires appeared to be more similar among patients than among healthy donors. Type 1 diabetes patients showed a moderate but significant shortening of TCRB CDR3 length in all four CD4+ subsets. Because the HLA sub-analyses included only small numbers of individuals, any influence of HLA type on TCRB rearrangement was left unresolved. Because cDNA was sequenced instead of genomic DNA, highly expressing activated cells could be over-represented, though the groups showed no difference in activation or CD3 levels. Patients with type 1 diabetes made fewer insertions and deleted more nucleotides at VDJ recombination sites, implying thymic rearrangement abnormalities.

CDR1 SGHDN and CDR2 FVKESK are derived from the germline V gene. V loses 0 bases, J loses 10 bases, and the germline ends lie 7 bases apart. Inclusive of the bounding cysteine and phenylalanine, the CDR3 is 12 residues long. The entry retains the CDR3 DNA only, 36 bases that are in frame from base 1. This sequence was found in a man aged 25-45 years in good health. The sequence joins TRBV14 to TRBJ1-3; the D gene assignment is ambiguous. Sequencing was carried out using naive CD4+ T cells from blood. What the cell subset or site label conveys for this sample: true naive CD4+ T cells. Here is the DNA: TGTGCCAGCAGCCAAGACCTGGTAACCATATATTTT. Its protein reads: CASSQDLVTIYF.